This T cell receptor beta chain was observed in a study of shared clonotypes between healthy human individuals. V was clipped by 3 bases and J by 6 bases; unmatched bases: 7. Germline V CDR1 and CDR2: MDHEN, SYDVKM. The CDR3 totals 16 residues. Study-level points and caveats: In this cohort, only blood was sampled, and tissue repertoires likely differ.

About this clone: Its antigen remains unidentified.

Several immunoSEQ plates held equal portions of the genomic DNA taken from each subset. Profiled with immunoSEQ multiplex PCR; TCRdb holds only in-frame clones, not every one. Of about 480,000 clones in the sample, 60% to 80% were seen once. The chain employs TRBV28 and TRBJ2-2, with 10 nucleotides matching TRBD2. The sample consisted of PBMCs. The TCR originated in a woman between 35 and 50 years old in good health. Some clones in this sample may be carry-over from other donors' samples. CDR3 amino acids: CASSFPSGSSPGELFF. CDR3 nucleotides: TGTGCCAGCAGTTTCCCTAGCGGGAGTTCTCCCGGGGAGCTGTTTTTT. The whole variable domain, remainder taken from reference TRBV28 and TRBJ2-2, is DVKVTQSSRYLVKRTGEKVFLECVQDMDHENMFWYRQDPGLGLRLIYFSYDVKMKEKGDIPEGYSVSREKKERFSLILESASTNQTSMYLCASSFPSGSSPGELFFGEGSRLTVL.